These T cell receptor beta chains were read from a single sample in a study of T cell responses to AZD1222 COVID-19 vaccine. TCRdb's copy holds only in-frame clones and misses some; the assay was immunoSEQ multiplex PCR. Among about 200,000 clones, 92% were seen once, and the ten largest hold 1% to 1.5%. Material: peripheral blood, obtained on day 0 of AZD1222 vaccination. These receptors originate from an adult in good health. Each CDR3 is given with its conserved first and last residue. Each record gives: V gene, D gene, clone size, J gene, CDR3 protein, CDR3 DNA. A D gene is named only where the DNA matches it firmly. Only some rows state a clone size, as once, few, many or a class for expanded clones.

v_call: TRBV28
d_call: .
clone_size: .
j_call: TRBJ1-2
cdr3_aa: CASSGAGYYGYTF
cdr3_nt: TGTGCCAGCAGCGGAGCAGGGTACTATGGCTACACCTTC

v_call: TRBV11-2
d_call: .
clone_size: .
j_call: TRBJ1-1
cdr3_aa: CASSLESGGRTEAFF
cdr3_nt: TGTGCCAGCAGCTTAGAGTCGGGTGGAAGAACTGAAGCTTTCTTT

v_call: TRBV6-5
d_call: .
clone_size: .
j_call: TRBJ2-3
cdr3_aa: CASSSQGFGPDTQYF
cdr3_nt: TGTGCCAGCAGCTCACAGGGTTTTGGCCCAGATACGCAGTATTTT

v_call: TRBV9
d_call: .
clone_size: .
j_call: TRBJ1-2
cdr3_aa: CASSADEPRMGYTF
cdr3_nt: TGTGCCAGCAGCGCCGATGAGCCCCGTATGGGCTACACCTTC

v_call: TRBV30
d_call: TRBD1
clone_size: once
j_call: TRBJ2-1
cdr3_aa: CAWSNKGQHYNEQFF
cdr3_nt: TGTGCCTGGAGCAACAAGGGACAGCACTACAATGAGCAGTTCTTC

v_call: TRBV5-1
d_call: TRBD1
clone_size: .
j_call: TRBJ1-4
cdr3_aa: CASSLGQGEKLFF
cdr3_nt: TGCGCCAGCAGCCTTGGACAGGGTGAAAAACTGTTTTTT

v_call: TRBV7-9
d_call: TRBD1
clone_size: .
j_call: TRBJ1-1
cdr3_aa: CASSSSGRGLRIGSFF
cdr3_nt: TGTGCCAGCAGCTCTTCGGGCAGGGGGCTACGGATTGGGTCTTTCTTT

v_call: TRBV24-1
d_call: .
clone_size: .
j_call: TRBJ2-7
cdr3_aa: CATKRREGPYEQYF
cdr3_nt: TGTGCCACCAAAAGGAGGGAAGGACCCTACGAGCAGTACTTC

v_call: TRBV2
d_call: TRBD1
clone_size: .
j_call: TRBJ2-7
cdr3_aa: CASSFRERQGSFF
cdr3_nt: TGTGCCAGCAGTTTCAGGGAGAGACAGGGAAGTTTCTTC

v_call: TRBV28
d_call: TRBD2
clone_size: .
j_call: TRBJ2-7
cdr3_aa: CASSFTGGNYYEQYF
cdr3_nt: TGTGCCAGCAGTTTCACGGGGGGGAACTACTACGAGCAGTACTTC

v_call: TRBV19
d_call: TRBD1
clone_size: .
j_call: TRBJ1-2
cdr3_aa: CASSTSPDRDNYGYTF
cdr3_nt: TGTGCCAGTAGTACCTCCCCTGACAGGGATAACTATGGCTACACCTTC

v_call: TRBV15
d_call: TRBD1
clone_size: .
j_call: TRBJ1-6
cdr3_aa: CATRQWTGDSPLHF
cdr3_nt: TGTGCCACGAGACAATGGACAGGGGATTCACCCCTCCACTTT

v_call: TRBV28
d_call: .
clone_size: .
j_call: TRBJ1-5
cdr3_aa: CASRRRGGNQPQHF
cdr3_nt: TGTGCCAGCAGGCGCAGGGGTGGCAATCAGCCCCAGCATTTT

v_call: TRBV3-1/TRBV3-2
d_call: .
clone_size: .
j_call: TRBJ2-7
cdr3_aa: CASSQAGSEQYF
cdr3_nt: TGTGCCAGCAGCCAAGCCGGGTCCGAGCAGTACTTC

v_call: TRBV18
d_call: TRBD1
clone_size: .
j_call: TRBJ1-1
cdr3_aa: CASSTGTGMNTEAFF
cdr3_nt: TGTGCCAGCTCAACAGGGACAGGTATGAACACTGAAGCTTTCTTT

v_call: TRBV27
d_call: .
clone_size: .
j_call: TRBJ1-1
cdr3_aa: CASSLRQATGEAFF
cdr3_nt: TGTGCCAGCAGTTTGCGACAGGCTACTGGTGAAGCTTTCTTT

v_call: TRBV7-9
d_call: .
clone_size: .
j_call: TRBJ1-3
cdr3_aa: CASSLGFSGNTIYF
cdr3_nt: TGTGCCAGCAGCTTAGGGTTCTCTGGAAACACCATATATTTT

v_call: TRBV2
d_call: TRBD1
clone_size: .
j_call: TRBJ1-1
cdr3_aa: CASRGQGWTTEAFF
cdr3_nt: TGTGCCAGCAGGGGACAGGGGTGGACCACTGAAGCTTTCTTT

v_call: TRBV11-2
d_call: TRBD2
clone_size: .
j_call: TRBJ2-5
cdr3_aa: CASSFQSGVEETQYF
cdr3_nt: TGTGCCAGCAGCTTCCAGAGCGGGGTGGAAGAGACCCAGTACTTC

v_call: TRBV7-3
d_call: TRBD1
clone_size: few
j_call: TRBJ2-2
cdr3_aa: CASSPPGTGGGRGTGELFF
cdr3_nt: TGTGCCAGCAGCCCGCCCGGGACAGGGGGCGGGAGGGGCACCGGGGAGCTGTTTTTT

v_call: TRBV5-1
d_call: .
clone_size: .
j_call: TRBJ1-2
cdr3_aa: CASTGSGGYTF
cdr3_nt: TGCGCCAGCACCGGCTCGGGCGGCTACACCTTC

v_call: TRBV5-8
d_call: TRBD2
clone_size: .
j_call: TRBJ2-3
cdr3_aa: CASSFGAGADTQYF
cdr3_nt: TGTGCCAGCAGCTTCGGAGCGGGGGCAGATACGCAGTATTTT

v_call: TRBV2
d_call: .
clone_size: .
j_call: TRBJ2-1
cdr3_aa: CASIWGRNEQFF
cdr3_nt: TGTGCCAGCATCTGGGGGCGCAATGAGCAGTTCTTC

v_call: TRBV18
d_call: TRBD1
clone_size: .
j_call: TRBJ1-4
cdr3_aa: CASSLTDRDEKLFF
cdr3_nt: TGTGCCAGCTCACTGACCGACAGGGACGAAAAACTGTTTTTT

v_call: TRBV28
d_call: .
clone_size: .
j_call: TRBJ1-5
cdr3_aa: CASSLPQTSNQPQHF
cdr3_nt: TGTGCCAGCAGTTTACCGCAAACTAGCAATCAGCCCCAGCATTTT

v_call: TRBV29-1
d_call: .
clone_size: once
j_call: TRBJ1-1
cdr3_aa: CSVHRGGGGTEAFF
cdr3_nt: TGCAGCGTTCACCGAGGGGGGGGCGGCACTGAAGCTTTCTTT

v_call: TRBV7-3
d_call: .
clone_size: .
j_call: TRBJ2-5
cdr3_aa: CASSLTGYSQETQYF
cdr3_nt: TGTGCCAGCAGCTTAACGGGGTACAGCCAAGAGACCCAGTACTTC

v_call: TRBV9
d_call: TRBD1
clone_size: .
j_call: TRBJ1-4
cdr3_aa: CASSPRQGQGEKLFF
cdr3_nt: TGTGCCAGCAGCCCTCGACAGGGGCAGGGTGAAAAACTGTTTTTT